These 2 T cell receptor beta chains originate from one sample sequenced in a study of OX40 agonist ivuxolimab in advanced cancers. Only in-frame clones appear in the TCRdb table, and some are missing; sequencing was by immunoSEQ multiplex PCR. This sample has around 140,000 clones; about 92% occur once, and the top ten carry roughly 1%. The specimen was CD4+ or CD8+ T cells sorted from blood, collected in a trial of the OX40 agonist ivuxolimab. Source of these receptors: an adult with an advanced solid tumor such as melanoma, head and neck, liver or kidney cancer.

The chain links TRBV7-9 to TRBJ2-1, with a weak D call TRBD1 (5 bases). The CDR3 has 14 amino acids. Per germline, CDR1 SEHNR and CDR2 FQNEAQ (reference sequence). Trimming stripped 5 bases from V and 9 bases from J, with 17 bases between. Here the CDR3 DNA reads TGTGCCAGCAGCCAGGGCCTAGAGGCCGGTGAGCAGTTCTTC. Translation gives CASSQGLEAGEQFF. The variable domain in full, with the rest retrieved from reference TRBV7-9 and TRBJ2-1, is DTGVSQNPRHKITKRGQNVTFRCDPISEHNRLYWYRQTLGQGPEFLTYFQNEAQLEKSRLLSDRFSAERPKGSFSTLEIQRTEQGDSAMYLCASSQGLEAGEQFFGPGTRLTVL.

There are a few counts of this clone. The chain has TRBV9 and TRBJ1-5, with D hard to call. Germline V gene sequence: CDR1 SGDLS, CDR2 YYNGEE. V gave up 0 bases and J gave up 2 bases, with 3 bases separating them. CDR3 length equals 13 residues. CDR3 sequence reads: CASSVDRNQPQHF. CDR3 coding DNA: TGTGCCAGCAGCGTAGATCGCAATCAGCCCCAGCATTTT.